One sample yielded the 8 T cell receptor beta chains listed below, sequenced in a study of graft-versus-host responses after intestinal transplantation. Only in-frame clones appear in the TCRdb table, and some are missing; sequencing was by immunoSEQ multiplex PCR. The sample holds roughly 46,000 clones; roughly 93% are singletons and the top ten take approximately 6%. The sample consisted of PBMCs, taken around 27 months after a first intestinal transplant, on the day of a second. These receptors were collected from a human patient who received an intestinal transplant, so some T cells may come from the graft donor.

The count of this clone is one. CDR3 DNA sequence: TGTGCCAGCAGCTTTGTAACTAGCGGGAGGCCTGGGAATGAGCAGTTCTTC. Translating gives CASSFVTSGRPGNEQFF. The chain employs TRBV9 and TRBJ2-1, with 12 bases aligning to TRBD2. This CDR3 has 17 residues. V lost 4 bases to trimming and J lost 7 bases; unmatched junction nucleotides: 12. Germline-derived CDR1 and CDR2 are SGDLS and YYNGEE.

The CDR3 bases are TGTGCCAGCATCCGACCGGGGCGGGAGGGTAATGAGCAGTTCTTC. Protein product: CASIRPGREGNEQFF. V gene TRBV7-2 combines with J gene TRBJ2-1; 9 bases align to TRBD2. The CDR3 contains 15 residues. Germline CDR1 is SGHTA and CDR2 is FQGNSA. The V segment lost 7 bases and the J segment 7 bases; nucleotides outside the gene matches: 11.

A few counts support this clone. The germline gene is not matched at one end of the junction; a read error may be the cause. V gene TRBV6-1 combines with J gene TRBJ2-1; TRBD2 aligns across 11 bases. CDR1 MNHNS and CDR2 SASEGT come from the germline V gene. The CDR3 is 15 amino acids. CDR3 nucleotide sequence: TGTGCCAGCAGCGAAGGACTAGCGGGCAGCAATGAGCAGTTCTTC. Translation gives CASSEGLAGSNEQFF.

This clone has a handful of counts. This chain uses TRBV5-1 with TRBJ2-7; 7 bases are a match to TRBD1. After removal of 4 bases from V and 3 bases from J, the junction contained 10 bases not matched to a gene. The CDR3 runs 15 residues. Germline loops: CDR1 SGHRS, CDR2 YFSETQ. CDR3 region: CASSLYDRDGYEQYF. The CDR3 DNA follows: TGCGCCAGCAGCCTATACGACAGGGATGGCTACGAGCAGTACTTC.

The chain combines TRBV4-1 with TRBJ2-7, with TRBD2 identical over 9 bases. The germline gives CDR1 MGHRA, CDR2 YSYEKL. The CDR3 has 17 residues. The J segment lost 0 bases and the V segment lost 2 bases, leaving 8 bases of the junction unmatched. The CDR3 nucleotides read TGCGCCAGCAGCCAATGGGTAGCGGGAGCCCTCTCCTACGAGCAGTACTTC. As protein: CASSQWVAGALSYEQYF.

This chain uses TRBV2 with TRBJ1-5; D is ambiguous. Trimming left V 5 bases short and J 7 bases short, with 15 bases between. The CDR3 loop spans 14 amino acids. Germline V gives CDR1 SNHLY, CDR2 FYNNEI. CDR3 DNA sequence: TGTGCCAGCAGTACCGGGGATGGGAGGCAGCCCCAGCATTTT. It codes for CASSTGDGRQPQHF.

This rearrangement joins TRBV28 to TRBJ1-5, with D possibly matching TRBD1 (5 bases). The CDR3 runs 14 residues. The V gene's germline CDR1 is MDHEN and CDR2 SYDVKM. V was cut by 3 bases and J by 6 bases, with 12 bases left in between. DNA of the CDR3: TGTGCCAGCAGTTTGGGGGGGGTGGGTCAGCCCCAGCATTTT. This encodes CASSLGGVGQPQHF.

This CDR3 is CASSSAAYEQYF. For the CDR3, the DNA is TGTGCCAGCAGTTCCGCAGCCTACGAGCAGTACTTC. The genes are TRBV27 and TRBJ2-7, with D hard to call. The CDR3 spans 12 residues. V gave up 4 bases and J gave up 2 bases, with 6 bases separating them. The germline V gene has CDR1 MNHEY and CDR2 SMNVEV (reference sequence).